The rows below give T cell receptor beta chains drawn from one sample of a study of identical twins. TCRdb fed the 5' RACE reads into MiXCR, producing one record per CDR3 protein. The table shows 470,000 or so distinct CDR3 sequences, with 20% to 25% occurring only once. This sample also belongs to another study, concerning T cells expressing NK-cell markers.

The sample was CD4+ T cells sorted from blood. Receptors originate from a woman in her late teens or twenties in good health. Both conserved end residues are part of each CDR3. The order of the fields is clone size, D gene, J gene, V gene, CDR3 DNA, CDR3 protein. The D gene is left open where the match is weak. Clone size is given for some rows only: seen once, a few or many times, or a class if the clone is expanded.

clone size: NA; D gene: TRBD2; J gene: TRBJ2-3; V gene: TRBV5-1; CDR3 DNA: TGCGCCAGCAGCTTGACGACTAGCGGAACAGATACGCAGTATTTT; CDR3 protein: CASSLTTSGTDTQYF
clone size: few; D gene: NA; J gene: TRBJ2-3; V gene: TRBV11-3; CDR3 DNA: TGTGCCACCTCGACTGGGCCTAGCACAGATACGCAGTATTTT; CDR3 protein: CATSTGPSTDTQYF
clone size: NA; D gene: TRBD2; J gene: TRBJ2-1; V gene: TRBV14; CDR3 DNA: TGTGCCAGCAGCCGGACTAGCGGGGGGACTTACAATGAGCAGTTCTTC; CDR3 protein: CASSRTSGGTYNEQFF
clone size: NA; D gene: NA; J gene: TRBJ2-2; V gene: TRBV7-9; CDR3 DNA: TGTGCCAGCAGCTTATCCCATCTGACCACCGGGGAGCTGTTTTTT; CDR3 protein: CASSLSHLTTGELFF
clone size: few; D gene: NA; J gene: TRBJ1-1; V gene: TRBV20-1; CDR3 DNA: TGCAGTGCTAGGCAGGGTTTAACTGAAGCTTTCTTT; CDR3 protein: CSARQGLTEAFF
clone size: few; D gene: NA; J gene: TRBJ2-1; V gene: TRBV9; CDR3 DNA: TGTGCCAGCAGCCCCCGGACGGACCTCAATGAGCAGTTCTTC; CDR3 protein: CASSPRTDLNEQFF
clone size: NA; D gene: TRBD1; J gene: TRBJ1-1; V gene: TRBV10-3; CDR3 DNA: TGTGCCATCAGTGGGACAGGCACTGAAGCTTTCTTT; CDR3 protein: CAISGTGTEAFF
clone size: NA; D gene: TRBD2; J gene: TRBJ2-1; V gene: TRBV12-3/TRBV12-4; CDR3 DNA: TGTGCCAGCAGTTATACTAGCGGGATAGCCAATGAGCAGTTCTTC; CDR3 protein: CASSYTSGIANEQFF
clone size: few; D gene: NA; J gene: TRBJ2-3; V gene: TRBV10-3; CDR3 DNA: TGTGCCATCAGTGGGGCAGAGAGCACAGATACGCAGTATTTT; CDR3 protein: CAISGAESTDTQYF
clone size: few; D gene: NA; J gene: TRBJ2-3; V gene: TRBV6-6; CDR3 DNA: TGTGCCAGCAGTGCTCGGGGGGATACGCAGTATTTT; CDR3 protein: CASSARGDTQYF
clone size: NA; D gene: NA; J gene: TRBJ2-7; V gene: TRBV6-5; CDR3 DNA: TGTGCCAGCAGCCACGAGGGGGGTCGGCAGTACTTC; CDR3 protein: CASSHEGGRQYF
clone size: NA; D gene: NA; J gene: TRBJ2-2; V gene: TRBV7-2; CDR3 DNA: TGTGCCAGCAGCCCCGTCGCCGGAGGAACCGGGGAGCTGTTTTTT; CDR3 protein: CASSPVAGGTGELFF
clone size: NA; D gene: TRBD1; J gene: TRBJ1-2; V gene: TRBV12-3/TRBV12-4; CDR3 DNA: TGTGCCGACCACAGAGACAGGGGGCTTTCTGGCTACACCTTC; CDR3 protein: CADHRDRGLSGYTF
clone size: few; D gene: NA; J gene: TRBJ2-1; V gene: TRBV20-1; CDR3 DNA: TGCAGTGCACCCGATCCGGGGGCTGGGATTAATGAGCAGTTCTTC; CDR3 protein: CSAPDPGAGINEQFF
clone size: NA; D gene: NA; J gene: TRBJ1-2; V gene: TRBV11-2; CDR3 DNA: TGTGCCAGCAGCTTAGATCTTCGCGGACCCTATGGCTACACCTTC; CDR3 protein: CASSLDLRGPYGYTF
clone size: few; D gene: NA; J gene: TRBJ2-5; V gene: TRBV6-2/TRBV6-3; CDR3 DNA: TGTGCCAGCTGTTCCCGTCGGGAGACCCAGTACTTC; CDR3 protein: CASCSRRETQYF
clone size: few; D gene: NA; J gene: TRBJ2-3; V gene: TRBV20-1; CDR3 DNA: TGCAGTAGTAGAGGCCGCCATAGCACAGATACGCAGTATTTT; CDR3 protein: CSSRGRHSTDTQYF
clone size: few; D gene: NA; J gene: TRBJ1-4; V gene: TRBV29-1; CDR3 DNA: TGCAGCGCCCTGCGGGATCCAAATGAAAAACTGTTTTTT; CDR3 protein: CSALRDPNEKLFF
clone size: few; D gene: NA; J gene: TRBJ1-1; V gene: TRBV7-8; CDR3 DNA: TGTGCCAGCAGCTTATTTATTGGTGCGGCTGAAGCTTTCTTT; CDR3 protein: CASSLFIGAAEAFF
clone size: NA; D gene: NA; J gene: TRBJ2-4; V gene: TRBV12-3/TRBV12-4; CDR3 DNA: TGTGCCAGCAGTCCGGGGTTTCTAGCCAAAAACATTCAGTACTTC; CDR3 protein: CASSPGFLAKNIQYF
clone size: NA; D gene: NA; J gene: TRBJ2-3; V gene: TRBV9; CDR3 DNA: TGTGCCAGCAGCGTAGGACTAATCCCTTCTACCTATACGCAGTATTTT; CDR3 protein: CASSVGLIPSTYTQYF
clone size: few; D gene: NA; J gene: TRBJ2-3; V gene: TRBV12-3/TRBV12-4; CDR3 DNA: TGTGCCAGCACCTGGGGGATTGCGGTAGATACGCAGTATTTT; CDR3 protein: CASTWGIAVDTQYF
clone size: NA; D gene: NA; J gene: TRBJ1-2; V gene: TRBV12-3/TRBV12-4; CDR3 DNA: TGTGCCAGCAGACGACAGGCGAGCTATGGCTACACCTTC; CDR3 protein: CASRRQASYGYTF
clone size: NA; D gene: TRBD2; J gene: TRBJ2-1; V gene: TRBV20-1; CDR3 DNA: TGCAGTGCTAGGGTCGGGGGGGGACCAGCTGGGGATGAGCAGTTCTTC; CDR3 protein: CSARVGGGPAGDEQFF
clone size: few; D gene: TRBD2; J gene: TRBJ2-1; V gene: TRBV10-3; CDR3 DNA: TGTGCCGTTACCAGACGCGGGGGGGATGTCTACAATGAGCAGTTCTTC; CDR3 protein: CAVTRRGGDVYNEQFF
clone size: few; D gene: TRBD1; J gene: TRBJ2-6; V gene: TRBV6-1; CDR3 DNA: TGTGCCAGCAGCCAAATCGGGACAGGAGGTCCTGGGGCCAACGTCCTGACTTTC; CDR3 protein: CASSQIGTGGPGANVLTF
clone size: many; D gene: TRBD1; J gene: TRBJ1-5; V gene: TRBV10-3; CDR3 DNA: TGTGCCATCAGCCAGACAGGGGTCAATCAGCCCCAGCATTTT; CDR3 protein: CAISQTGVNQPQHF
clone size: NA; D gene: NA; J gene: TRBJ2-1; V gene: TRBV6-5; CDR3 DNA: TGTGCCAGCAGTTACTTACGGGGGGAGCAGTTCTTC; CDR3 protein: CASSYLRGEQFF
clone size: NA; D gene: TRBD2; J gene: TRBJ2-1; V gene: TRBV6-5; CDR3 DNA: TGTGCCAGCAGTTATATTCGGACTAGCGGGAGTGAGCAGTTCTTC; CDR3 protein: CASSYIRTSGSEQFF
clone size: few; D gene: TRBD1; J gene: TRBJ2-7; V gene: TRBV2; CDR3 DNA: TGTGCCAGCAGTGAAGACAGGGGTGAGCAGTACTTC; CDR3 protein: CASSEDRGEQYF
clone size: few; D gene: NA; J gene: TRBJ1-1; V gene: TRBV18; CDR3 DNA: TGTGCCAGCTCACCATTCCGGGAGTGGAACACTGAAGCTTTCTTT; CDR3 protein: CASSPFREWNTEAFF
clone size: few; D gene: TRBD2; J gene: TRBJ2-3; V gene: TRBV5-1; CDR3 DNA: TGCGCCAGCAGCCCCGGGGGGGGAGGAGATACGCAGTATTTT; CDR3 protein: CASSPGGGGDTQYF
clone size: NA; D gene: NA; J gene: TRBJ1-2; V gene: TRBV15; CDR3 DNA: TGTGCCACCAGCAGAGTTTCAGGATTGTCCTATGGCTACACCTTC; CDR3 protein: CATSRVSGLSYGYTF
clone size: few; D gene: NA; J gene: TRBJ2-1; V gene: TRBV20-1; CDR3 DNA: TGCAGTGCTAGAGAGGGGGTGACCTCCTACAATGAGCAGTTCTTC; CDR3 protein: CSAREGVTSYNEQFF
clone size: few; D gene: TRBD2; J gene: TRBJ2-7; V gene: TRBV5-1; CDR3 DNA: TGCGCCAGCACCCCGGGGGGAGCGCGTCAAGCCTACGAGCAGTACTTC; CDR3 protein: CASTPGGARQAYEQYF